The 22 T cell receptor beta chains presented below share a single source sample, sequenced in a study of control samples from healthy donors and cancer patients. Data came from immunoSEQ multiplex PCR; TCRdb stores just in-frame clones and leaves some out. Here the sample spans some 57,000 clones, approximately 95% being singletons. The sequenced sample was blood. The receptors come from a woman under 40 in good health.

The gene calls are TRBV6-6 and TRBJ1-5, with no clear D. CDR3 length: 14 amino acids. The germline V gene has CDR1 MNHNY and CDR2 SVGAGI (reference sequence). Trimming cost V 3 bases and J 5 bases, with 11 bases left between them. The CDR3 nucleotides read TGTGCCAGCAGTTATGAGGCTGGGGATCAGCCCCAGCATTTT. It specifies CASSYEAGDQPQHF.

The chain carries TRBV11-3 and TRBJ2-1, with 10 bases matching TRBD2. This CDR3 is built from 16 residues. From germline, CDR1 is SGHNT and CDR2 YENEEA. V lost 5 bases to trimming and J lost 9 bases; unmatched junction nucleotides: 13. CDR3 sequence (DNA): TGTGCCAGCAGCCCGGGGGGTAGCGGGAGGTTAAGTGAGCAGTTCTTC. Amino acid sequence: CASSPGGSGRLSEQFF. Full variable domain (rest looked up from reference TRBV11-3 and TRBJ2-1): EAGVVQSPRYKIIEKKQPVAFWCNPISGHNTLYWYLQNLGQGPELLIRYENEEAVDDSQLPKDRFSAERLKGVDSTLKIQPAELGDSAVYLCASSPGGSGRLSEQFFGPGTRLTVL.

The chain uses TRBV7-8 and TRBJ2-1; 12 positions agree with TRBD1. Germline V lookup: CDR1 SGHVS, CDR2 FQNEAQ. CDR3 length: 16 residues. Losses at the gene ends were 5 bases for V and 6 bases for J; bases not matched to a gene: 8. This chain's CDR3 is CASSANRDRGLNEQFF. The CDR3 DNA is TGTGCCAGCAGCGCGAACCGGGACAGGGGGCTCAATGAGCAGTTCTTC.

V is TRBV2 and J is TRBJ1-1, with D hard to call. Germline CDR1 is SNHLY and CDR2 is FYNNEI. V lost 1 base and J 4 bases, leaving 16 bases between the germline ends. The CDR3 contains 16 residues. The CDR3 DNA follows: TGTGCCAGCAGTGAAGGAGGGAGACGGTCTCGCACTGAAGCTTTCTTT. Its protein product is CASSEGGRRSRTEAFF. Filled out from reference TRBV2 and TRBJ1-1, the complete variable domain reads EPEVTQTPSHQVTQMGQEVILRCVPISNHLYFYWYRQILGQKVEFLVSFYNNEISEKSEIFDDQFSVERPDGSNFTLKIRSTKLEDSAMYFCASSEGGRRSRTEAFFGQGTRLTVV.

The chain uses TRBV7-2 and TRBJ1-1; D is perhaps TRBD1 (5 bases). V was clipped by 5 bases and J by 10 bases, with 14 bases between them. The CDR3 sequence is 12 residues long. The germline V gene has CDR1 SGHTA and CDR2 FQGNSA. The CDR3 DNA reads TGTGCCAGCAGCCCCGGCGGGGCCCGAGCTTTCTTT. It codes for CASSPGGARAFF.

V usage is TRBV5-1 and J usage is TRBJ2-5; D may match TRBD1 or TRBD2 (6 bases each). The CDR3 runs to 15 residues. With 4 bases removed from V and 5 bases from J, the gap between germline ends came to 18 bases. Per germline, CDR1 SGHRS and CDR2 YFSETQ. The CDR3 sequence is CASSPPSGAGETQYF. The CDR3 region has the DNA TGCGCCAGCAGCCCGCCTTCGGGGGCCGGGGAGACCCAGTACTTC.

The chain carries TRBV7-9 and TRBJ2-5; D is undetermined. Trimming removed 3 bases at V and 0 bases at J, with 11 bases between. This CDR3 comprises 15 residues. Germline V gene sequence: CDR1 SEHNR, CDR2 FQNEAQ (reference sequence). The CDR3 DNA follows: TGTGCCAGCAGCTTCGGTCCCTCGAACCAAGAGACCCAGTACTTC. The encoded protein is CASSFGPSNQETQYF.

The chain employs TRBV11-2 and TRBJ2-2; TRBD2 might be the D (6 bases). Trimming stripped 0 bases from V and 6 bases from J, with 20 bases between. Germline loops: CDR1 SGHAT, CDR2 FQNNGV. The CDR3 is made up of 18 amino acids. CDR3 nucleotides: TGTGCCAGCAGCTTAGATCCCTTGGCGGGAATGATGTCCGGGGAGCTGTTTTTT. Translated: CASSLDPLAGMMSGELFF. The full variable domain, its missing parts supplied by reference TRBV11-2 and TRBJ2-2, is EAGVAQSPRYKIIEKRQSVAFWCNPISGHATLYWYQQILGQGPKLLIQFQNNGVVDDSQLPKDRFSAERLKGVDSTLKIQPAKLEDSAVYLCASSLDPLAGMMSGELFFGEGSRLTVL.

The chain has TRBV2 and TRBJ1-4, with D tentatively TRBD1 (6 bases). Deletions cut 3 bases from V and 4 bases from J, with 9 bases between. CDR1 is SNHLY, CDR2 FYNNEI, per germline. There are 14 residues in the CDR3. The CDR3 nucleotides read TGTGCCAGCAGTGATTGGACAGTTAATGAAAAACTGTTTTTT. Translating gives CASSDWTVNEKLFF.

This chain links TRBV9 with TRBJ1-1; D perhaps matches TRBD1 (5 bases). This CDR3 has 13 amino acids. V lost 3 bases and J 4 bases, leaving 10 bases between the germline ends. The germline V gene has CDR1 SGDLS and CDR2 YYNGEE. The DNA of the CDR3 is TGTGCCAGCAGCGAGGGGCGCGCCACTGAAGCTTTCTTT. It codes for CASSEGRATEAFF.

Points on this clone: Other DNA sequences in the sample encode the same CDR3. This chain uses TRBV5-1 with TRBJ1-5, with a possible D match to TRBD1 (5 bases). Trimming left V 0 bases short and J 5 bases short, with 9 bases between. There are 14 residues in the CDR3. Germline CDR1 SGHRS, CDR2 YFSETQ. The CDR3 DNA sequence: TGCGCCAGCAGCTTGGGTCAGGGCGATCAGCCCCAGCATTTT. Translated: CASSLGQGDQPQHF.

V gene TRBV6-1 combines with J gene TRBJ2-5; TRBD2 matches 12 bases. V shed 4 bases, J shed 4 bases, and the junction held 10 bases outside the gene matches. The CDR3 runs 17 residues. Germline CDR1 is MNHNS and CDR2 is SASEGT. Here the CDR3 reads CASSVSSQTSGRETQYF. CDR3 bases: TGTGCCAGCAGTGTTTCGTCACAGACTAGCGGGAGAGAGACCCAGTACTTC.

The chain has TRBV29-1 and TRBJ1-1; a weak D match, TRBD1 (5 bases). The germline CDR1 and CDR2 sequences are SQVTM and ANQGSEA. The CDR3 runs to 15 residues. The V gene lost 4 bases and the J gene lost 0 bases, with 15 bases spanning the gap. The CDR3 sequence: CSVGGRSNLNTEAFF. In DNA form, the CDR3 reads TGCAGCGTTGGGGGACGTTCAAATTTGAACACTGAAGCTTTCTTT.

The gene calls are TRBV28 and TRBJ2-5; D is perhaps TRBD1 (6 bases). Germline values: CDR1 MDHEN, CDR2 SYDVKM. The CDR3 covers 11 residues. V was shortened by 7 bases and J by 5 bases, with 8 bases between the two germline ends. CDR3 in DNA: TGTGCCAGCAACAGGGAGGAGACCCAGTACTTC. Protein product: CASNREETQYF.

The chain uses TRBV25-1 and TRBJ2-6; D gene uncertain. Looked up from germline, CDR1 is MGHDK and CDR2 is SYGVNS. Trimming pared 1 base from V and 2 bases from J, leaving 6 bases between. CDR3 length: 15 amino acids. CDR3 DNA sequence: TGTGCCAGCAGTGAATCGGGTGCTGGGGCCAACGTCCTGACTTTC. Protein sequence: CASSESGAGANVLTF.

As concerns this clone: Its ends do not fully match the called genes, so a read error is possible. V is TRBV20-1 and J is TRBJ2-1; D is ambiguous. This CDR3 contains 14 residues. Germline lookup yields CDR1 DFQATT and CDR2 SNEGSKA (reference sequence). The chain's CDR3 is CSASLPDGNNEQFF. The CDR3 DNA sequence: TGCAGCGCTAGTCTTCCTGACGGAAACAATGAGCAGTTCTTC.

This rearrangement joins TRBV6-5 to TRBJ2-1, with D tentatively TRBD2 (6 bases). Germline lookup yields CDR1 MNHEY and CDR2 SVGAGI. The CDR3 covers 12 residues. V lost 8 bases, J lost 8 bases, and 13 bases lay in between. CDR3 DNA: TGTGCCAGCGGGACGGGAGTCTATGAGCAGTTCTTC. Amino acid sequence: CASGTGVYEQFF.

V gene TRBV28 combines with J gene TRBJ2-7; 9 bases map to TRBD1. Germline CDR1 reads MDHEN; CDR2 reads SYDVKM. The CDR3 length is 15 residues. With 7 bases clipped from V and 2 bases from J, the junction kept 9 bases outside the gene matches. The CDR3 DNA follows: TGTGCCAGCATCGGGGACAGGGTCTCACCCTACGAGCAGTACTTC. This sequence encodes CASIGDRVSPYEQYF. The full variable domain, its missing parts supplied by reference TRBV28 and TRBJ2-7, is DVKVTQSSRYLVKRTGEKVFLECVQDMDHENMFWYRQDPGLGLRLIYFSYDVKMKEKGDIPEGYSVSREKKERFSLILESASTNQTSMYLCASIGDRVSPYEQYFGPGTRLTVT.

This clone came up once. The V gene is TRBV3-1 (or the pseudogene TRBV3-2), the J gene TRBJ2-1; D unresolved. The CDR3 runs 12 residues. From germline, CDR1 is LGHDT and CDR2 YNNKEL (reference sequence). V lost 1 base to trimming and J lost 13 bases, with 11 bases between them. The CDR3 sequence: CASSQAAVGQFF. CDR3 DNA sequence: TGTGCCAGCAGCCAAGCCGCGGTCGGACAGTTCTTC.

The rearrangement links TRBV2 to TRBJ1-3; D is ambiguous. Trimming removed 9 bases from V and 1 base from J, with 13 bases in between. CDR1 SNHLY and CDR2 FYNNEI come from the germline V gene. This CDR3 has 14 residues. The CDR3 region is CASSSSGSGNTIYF. In DNA form, the CDR3 reads TGTGCCAGTTCTTCGTCGGGTTCTGGAAACACCATATATTTT. The full variable domain, completed using reference TRBV2 and TRBJ1-3, is EPEVTQTPSHQVTQMGQEVILRCVPISNHLYFYWYRQILGQKVEFLVSFYNNEISEKSEIFDDQFSVERPDGSNFTLKIRSTKLEDSAMYFCASSSSGSGNTIYFGEGSWLTVV.

V is TRBV23-1 and J is TRBJ1-4; tentative D call: TRBD1 (6 bases). TRBV23-1 is assigned to the ORF class and has an uncertain function. V gave up 2 bases and J gave up 8 bases, with 12 bases separating them. The CDR3 covers 14 residues. CDR3 sequence (DNA): TGCGCCAGCAGTCAAAAAGGGGGGACGGAAAAACTGTTTTTT. Translating gives CASSQKGGTEKLFF.

The genes are TRBV4-1 and TRBJ2-1; D gene uncertain. Germline assignment: CDR1 MGHRA and CDR2 YSYEKL. Trimming removed 1 base from V and 1 base from J, with 17 bases in between. The CDR3 loop spans 18 amino acids. Here the CDR3 reads CASSQGLGGIGSYNEQFF. The CDR3 bases are TGCGCCAGCAGCCAAGGACTCGGTGGGATAGGGTCCTACAATGAGCAGTTCTTC.